The clone carrying this T cell receptor beta chain has a count of ten or more. The antigen is not known. A much larger clone lies a single base off, so this may be a read error. The lymph nodes were axillary draining lymph nodes from breast cancer patients. The data originate from a study of breast tumors, draining lymph nodes, adjacent tissues. Study results and caveats: Tumor and nontumor repertoires were significantly more similar in luminal-like than in basal-like breast cancer.

TCRdb independently ran MiXCR on the multiplex PCR reads; one entry per CDR3 protein. The sample lists about 140,000 distinct CDR3 sequences; over 25% were seen once. CDR1 is SEHNR and CDR2 is FQNEAQ in the germline V gene (reference sequence). The CDR3 extends over 15 amino acids. The receptor was isolated from a female donor with breast cancer. Some clones in this sample may be carry-over from other donors' samples. Sample: axillary lymph node tissue. The rearrangement uses TRBV7-9 and TRBJ2-6, with a possible D match to TRBD1 (6 bases). CDR3 nucleotides: TGTGCCAGCAGCCTACAGGGTTCTGGGGCCAACGTCCTGCCTTTC. This codes for CASSLQGSGANVLPF.